This T cell receptor (beta chain) stems from a study of blood T cell repertoires in COVID-19 (dated by TCRdb to between 2020 and 2021). Context from the whole study: Samples covering the acute and convalescent phases of COVID-19 were provided by collaborators in the United States, Italy and Spain. The prospective study material was composed of cDNA or gDNA derived from T cells, B-cell-depleted T cells, or PBMCs. The dataset comprised deeply sampled blood TCRbeta repertoires from subjects exposed to, actively infected with, or recovered from COVID-19. The repertoires were made available in a free public database intended to serve as a resource for research on the immune response to SARS-CoV-2. Samples came from the ongoing ImmuneRACE study (first 160 participants) plus 1,254 subjects from 6 global collaborators. A de-identified subject ID, COVID-19 status, age in years and sex were almost always included in the sample metadata. Where available, HLA class I and class II types were taken from metadata supplied by the sample provider and were not determined by assay-based typing.

Broad study findings and their caveats: The amount of clinical and demographic metadata varied by source and participant and was provided uncurated.

TCRbeta CDR3 regions were amplified from genomic DNA using the immunoSEQ Assay, a bias-controlled multiplex PCR. The authors' pipeline ran thus. The number of nucleated cells in each sample was estimated from the amplification of reference gene primers within the assay. To quantify the absolute abundance of each unique TCRbeta CDR3 rearrangement, sequence reads were collapsed and filtered. Productive Simpson clonality was computed per sample as the square root of Simpson's diversity index over productive rearrangements. TCRdb took over this immuneACCESS table, retaining in-frame rearrangements with V and J assigned. Such tables are incomplete; in checked studies, under half of the missing clones stem from an unresolved V gene, and the remainder is unexplained. The DNA gave D and trimming, while V, J and clone size come from that table. This sample comprises about 340,000 clones, approximately 86% of them detected only once. The ten largest clones take up around 7.5% of the sample.

One collaborating source in Seattle enrolled patients while the patients were actively infected and followed the patients over time throughout the course of disease. Collaborating institutions collected whole blood in K2EDTA tubes following their own protocols. For TCRbeta analysis, collaborators shipped samples in one of three forms: frozen whole blood, isolated PBMCs, or DNA extracted from either of those sample types. As concerns this clone: What antigen it recognizes has not been identified. Per-base quality was not reported, and no clone a single base away is much larger than it.

From its cysteine to its phenylalanine, the CDR3 spans 14 amino acids. CDR3 DNA is the only sequence kept; it has 42 bases, read in frame from the first base. V sheds 3 bases and J sheds 0 bases, leaving 7 bases between their ends. The germline V gene gives CDR1 as SGHVS and CDR2 as FQNEAQ. The rearranged segments are TRBV7-8 and TRBJ2-3; no confident D gene assignment can be made. The origin of this receptor is a woman aged 60-75 years with COVID-19, enrolled during active disease. The specimen sequenced was peripheral blood. The nucleotides are TGTGCCAGCAGCTTTAGCTTTAGCACAGATACGCAGTATTTT. Translation gives CASSFSFSTDTQYF.